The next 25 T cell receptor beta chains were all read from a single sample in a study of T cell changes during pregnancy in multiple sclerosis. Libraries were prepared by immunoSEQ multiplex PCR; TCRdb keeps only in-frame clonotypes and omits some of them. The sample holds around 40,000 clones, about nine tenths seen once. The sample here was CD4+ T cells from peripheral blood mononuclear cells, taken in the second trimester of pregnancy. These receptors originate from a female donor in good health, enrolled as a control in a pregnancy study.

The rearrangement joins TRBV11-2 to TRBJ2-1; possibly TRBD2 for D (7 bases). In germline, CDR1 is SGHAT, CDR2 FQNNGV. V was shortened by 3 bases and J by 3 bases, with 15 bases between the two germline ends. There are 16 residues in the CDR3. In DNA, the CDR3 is TGTGCCAGCAGCTTTCAGGGGCCGGGGGGCTACAATGAGCAGTTCTTC. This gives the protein CASSFQGPGGYNEQFF.

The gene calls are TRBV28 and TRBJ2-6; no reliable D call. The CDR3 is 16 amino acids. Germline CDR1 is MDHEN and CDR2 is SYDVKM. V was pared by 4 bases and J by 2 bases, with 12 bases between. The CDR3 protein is CASSSLSTAGANVLTF. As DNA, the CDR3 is TGTGCCAGCAGTTCTTTATCTACAGCTGGGGCCAACGTCCTGACTTTC.

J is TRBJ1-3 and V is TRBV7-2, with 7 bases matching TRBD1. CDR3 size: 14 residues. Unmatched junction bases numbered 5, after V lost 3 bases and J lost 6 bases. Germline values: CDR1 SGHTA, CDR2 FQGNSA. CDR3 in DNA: TGTGCCAGCAGCTTGCCCGGGACAGCAAACACCATATATTTT. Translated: CASSLPGTANTIYF.

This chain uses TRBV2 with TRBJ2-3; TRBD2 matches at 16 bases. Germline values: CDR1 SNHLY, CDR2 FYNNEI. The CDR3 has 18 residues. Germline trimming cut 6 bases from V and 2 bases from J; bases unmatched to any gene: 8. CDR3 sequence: CASRPGTSGRVFTDTQYF. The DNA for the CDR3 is TGTGCCAGCAGACCCGGGACTAGCGGGAGGGTATTCACAGATACGCAGTATTTT. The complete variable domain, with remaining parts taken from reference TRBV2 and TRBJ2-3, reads EPEVTQTPSHQVTQMGQEVILRCVPISNHLYFYWYRQILGQKVEFLVSFYNNEISEKSEIFDDQFSVERPDGSNFTLKIRSTKLEDSAMYFCASRPGTSGRVFTDTQYFGPGTRLTVL.

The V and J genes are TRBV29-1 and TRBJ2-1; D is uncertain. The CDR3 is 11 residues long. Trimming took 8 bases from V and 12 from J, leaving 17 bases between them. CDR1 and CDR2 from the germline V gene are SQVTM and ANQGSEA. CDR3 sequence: CSPEVASRQFF. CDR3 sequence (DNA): TGCAGCCCCGAGGTCGCGTCCCGGCAGTTCTTC.

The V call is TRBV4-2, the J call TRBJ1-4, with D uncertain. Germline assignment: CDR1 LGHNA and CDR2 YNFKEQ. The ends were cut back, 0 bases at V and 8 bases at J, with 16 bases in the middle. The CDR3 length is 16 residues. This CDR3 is CASSQDPGYLNEKLFF. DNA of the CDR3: TGTGCCAGCAGCCAAGATCCAGGATATCTCAACGAAAAACTGTTTTTT.

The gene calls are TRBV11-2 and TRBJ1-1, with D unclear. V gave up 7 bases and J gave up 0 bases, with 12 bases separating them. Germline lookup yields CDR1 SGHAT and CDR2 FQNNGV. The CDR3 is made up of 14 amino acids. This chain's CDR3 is CASTPPGVNTEAFF. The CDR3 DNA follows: TGTGCCAGCACCCCCCCCGGAGTGAACACTGAAGCTTTCTTT.

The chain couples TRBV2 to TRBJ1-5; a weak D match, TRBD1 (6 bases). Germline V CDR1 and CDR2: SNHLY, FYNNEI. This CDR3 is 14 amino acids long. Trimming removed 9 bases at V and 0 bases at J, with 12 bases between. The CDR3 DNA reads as TGTGCCAGTGGGACATCCAATAGCAATCAGCCCCAGCATTTT. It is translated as CASGTSNSNQPQHF. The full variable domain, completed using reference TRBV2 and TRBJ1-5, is EPEVTQTPSHQVTQMGQEVILRCVPISNHLYFYWYRQILGQKVEFLVSFYNNEISEKSEIFDDQFSVERPDGSNFTLKIRSTKLEDSAMYFCASGTSNSNQPQHFGDGTRLSIL.

In DNA form, the CDR3 reads TGCGCCAGCAGCTTGGAAGGACAATCCCTACCGAAAGTTTTCTTT. It yields the protein CASSLEGQSLPKVFF. This chain connects TRBV5-1 to TRBJ1-1; possibly TRBD1 for D (5 bases). Germline V gives CDR1 SGHRS, CDR2 YFSETQ. The CDR3 covers 15 residues. The V end lost 0 bases, the J end lost 13 bases, and 22 bases lay between the germline ends.

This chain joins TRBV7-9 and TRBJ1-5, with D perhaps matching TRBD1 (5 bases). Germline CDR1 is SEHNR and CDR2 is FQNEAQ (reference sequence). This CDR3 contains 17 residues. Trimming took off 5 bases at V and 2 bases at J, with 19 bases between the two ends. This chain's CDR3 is CASSQEGTSIGNQPQHF. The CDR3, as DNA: TGTGCCAGCAGCCAGGAAGGGACTTCCATTGGCAATCAGCCCCAGCATTTT.

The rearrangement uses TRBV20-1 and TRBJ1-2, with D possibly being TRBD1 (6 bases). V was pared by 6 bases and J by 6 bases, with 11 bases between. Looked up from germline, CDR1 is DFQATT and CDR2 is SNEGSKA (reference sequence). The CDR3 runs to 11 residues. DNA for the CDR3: TGCAGTGCGAGGGACACCCATGGCTACACCTTC. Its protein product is CSARDTHGYTF.

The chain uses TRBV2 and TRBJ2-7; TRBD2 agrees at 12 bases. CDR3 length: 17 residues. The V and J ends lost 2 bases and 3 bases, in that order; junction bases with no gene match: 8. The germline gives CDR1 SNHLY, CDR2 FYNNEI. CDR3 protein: CASSERASGRVIYEQYF. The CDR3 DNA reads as TGTGCCAGCAGTGAAAGGGCTAGCGGGAGGGTTATCTACGAGCAGTACTTC.

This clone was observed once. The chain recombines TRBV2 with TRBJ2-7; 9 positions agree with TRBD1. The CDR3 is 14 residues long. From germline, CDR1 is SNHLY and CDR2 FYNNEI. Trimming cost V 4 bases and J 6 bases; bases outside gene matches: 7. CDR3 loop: CASSVQQGAREQYF. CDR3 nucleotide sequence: TGTGCCAGCAGTGTTCAACAGGGGGCGCGCGAGCAGTACTTC.

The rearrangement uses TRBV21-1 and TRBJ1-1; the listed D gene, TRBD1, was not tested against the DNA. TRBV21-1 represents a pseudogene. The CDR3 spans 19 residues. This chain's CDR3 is CASSAGTGGDRVMNTEAFF. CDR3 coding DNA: TGTGCCAGCAGTGCCGGGACAGGGGGCGATCGAGTCATGAACACTGAAGCTTTCTTT.

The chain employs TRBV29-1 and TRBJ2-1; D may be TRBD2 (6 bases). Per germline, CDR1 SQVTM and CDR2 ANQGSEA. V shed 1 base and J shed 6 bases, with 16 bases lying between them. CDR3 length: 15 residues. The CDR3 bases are TGCAGCGTTGAAGGGGCGGGGTTAAGGGTCAATGAGCAGTTCTTC. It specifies CSVEGAGLRVNEQFF.

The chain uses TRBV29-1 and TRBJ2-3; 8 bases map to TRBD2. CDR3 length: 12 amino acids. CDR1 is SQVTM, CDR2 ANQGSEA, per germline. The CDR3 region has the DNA TGCAGATTCGGGGGGGCCGGGGATACGCAGTATTTT. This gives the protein CRFGGAGDTQYF.

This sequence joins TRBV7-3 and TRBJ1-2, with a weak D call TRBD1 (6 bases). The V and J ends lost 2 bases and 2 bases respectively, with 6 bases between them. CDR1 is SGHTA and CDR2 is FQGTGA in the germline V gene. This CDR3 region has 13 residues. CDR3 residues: CASSLGQNYGYTF. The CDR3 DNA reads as TGTGCCAGCAGCTTAGGACAGAACTATGGCTACACCTTC.

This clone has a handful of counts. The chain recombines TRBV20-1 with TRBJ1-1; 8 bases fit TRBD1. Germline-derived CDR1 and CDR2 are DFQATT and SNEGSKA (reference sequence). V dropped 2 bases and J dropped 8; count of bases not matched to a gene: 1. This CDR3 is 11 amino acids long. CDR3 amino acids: CSARRTGEAFF. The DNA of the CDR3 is TGCAGTGCTAGAAGGACAGGGGAAGCTTTCTTT.

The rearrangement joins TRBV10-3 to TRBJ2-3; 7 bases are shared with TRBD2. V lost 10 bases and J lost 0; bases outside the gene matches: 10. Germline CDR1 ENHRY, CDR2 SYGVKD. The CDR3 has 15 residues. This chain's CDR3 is CATLPGGGSTDTQYF. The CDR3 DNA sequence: TGTGCCACTCTCCCTGGGGGGGGGAGCACAGATACGCAGTATTTT.

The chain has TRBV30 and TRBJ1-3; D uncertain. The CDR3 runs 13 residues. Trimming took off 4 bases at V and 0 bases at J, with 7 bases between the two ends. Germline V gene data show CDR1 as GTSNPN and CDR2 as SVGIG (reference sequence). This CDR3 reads CAWNEISGNTIYF. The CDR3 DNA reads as TGTGCCTGGAATGAGATCTCTGGAAACACCATATATTTT.

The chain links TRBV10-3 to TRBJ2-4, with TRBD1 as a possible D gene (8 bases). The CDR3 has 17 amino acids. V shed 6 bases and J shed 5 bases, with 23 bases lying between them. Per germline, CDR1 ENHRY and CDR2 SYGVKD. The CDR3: CAISRGLGGRAQNIQYF. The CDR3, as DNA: TGTGCCATCAGCAGGGGGCTTGGGGGGAGGGCTCAAAACATTCAGTACTTC.

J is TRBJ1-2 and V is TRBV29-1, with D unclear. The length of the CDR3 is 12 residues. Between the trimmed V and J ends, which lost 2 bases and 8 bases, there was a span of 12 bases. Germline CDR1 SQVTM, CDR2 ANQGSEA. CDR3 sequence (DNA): TGCAGCGTTGAAAACCGTTCTAGAGGCTACACCTTC. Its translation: CSVENRSRGYTF.

CDR3 coding DNA: TGTGCCAGCAGTTACGGGGGCGCTAACCAAGAGACCCAGTACTTC. Amino acid sequence: CASSYGGANQETQYF. The V and J genes are TRBV6-6 and TRBJ2-5, with a weak D call TRBD1 (6 bases). This CDR3 comprises 15 residues. The V end lost 2 bases, the J end lost 0 bases, and 10 bases lay between the germline ends. Germline-derived CDR1 and CDR2 are MNHNY and SVGAGI (reference sequence).

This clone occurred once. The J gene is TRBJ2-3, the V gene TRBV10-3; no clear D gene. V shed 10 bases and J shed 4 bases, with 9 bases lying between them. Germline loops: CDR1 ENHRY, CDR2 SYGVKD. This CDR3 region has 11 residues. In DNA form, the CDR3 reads TGTGCCACTATGATAGCAGATACGCAGTATTTT. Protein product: CATMIADTQYF.

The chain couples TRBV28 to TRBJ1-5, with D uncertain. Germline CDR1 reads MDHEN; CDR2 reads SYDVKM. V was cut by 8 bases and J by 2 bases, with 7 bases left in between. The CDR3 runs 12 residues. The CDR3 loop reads CASAAGNQPQHF. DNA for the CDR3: TGTGCCAGCGCCGCGGGCAATCAGCCCCAGCATTTT.